The clone carrying this TCR beta chain was observed a handful of times. The antigen remains unidentified. Fresh peripheral blood, 10 ml, yielded the PBMCs. Using RNA transcripts as the source, TCR beta CDR3 regions were amplified. The study used the HTBI primer set for a first-round RT-PCR of the TCR CDR3. TCRdb redid the calling of the multiplex PCR reads with MiXCR, one entry per CDR3 protein. The data contain just under 750,000 distinct CDR3 sequences, approximately 40% of them seen just once; the ten biggest clones take up more than 25%. The data were taken from a study of T cells in Graves' hyperthyroidism and ophthalmopathy. Study observations and caveats: Blood also showed most of the thyroid clonotypes that were expanded above 0.001.

The TCR originated in a woman aged 40 to 55 with Graves' hyperthyroidism. The sequencing sample was made of blood.

Written as DNA, the CDR3 is TGTGCCAGCAGTGTGCTTTCGGGCGGAGGGCCCTCCTACGAGCAGTACTTC. Amino acids: CASSVLSGGGPSYEQYF. This sequence joins TRBV6-1 and TRBJ2-7; a weak D match, TRBD2 (6 bases). Trimming cost V 4 bases and J 0 bases, with 19 bases left between them. The CDR3 is 17 residues long. Germline V lookup: CDR1 MNHNS, CDR2 SASEGT.